This TCR beta chain was captured in a study of cytomegalovirus exposure and HLA in healthy donors (dated by TCRdb to 2016 to 2017). Study-level background: The 666 repertoires of the first cohort and the 110 or so validation repertoires were produced on the same platform, according to a later analysis. To predict cytomegalovirus infection status, the study combined high-throughput TCR immunosequencing, statistical association of individual TCRs with disease status, and machine learning. The study was designed to test whether signatures of past pathogen exposure could be identified by cataloging public T cell receptors. Along with the approximately 700-subject first cohort, a separate validation cohort of some 130 different subjects was used.

The CDR3 has 15 amino acids, counting the end cysteine and phenylalanine. Only CDR3 DNA remains: 45 bases, in frame from the first base. V loses 0 bases of germline sequence and J loses 7 bases, and the interval between the two ends is 13 bases. From a lookup of the germline V gene, CDR1 and CDR2 are SGHRS and YFSETQ. The donors were included in the validation cohort of some 110 subjects, a group kept apart from the approximately 700-subject first cohort. Turning to this clone: Its target antigen remains unknown. No much larger clonotype is one base removed from it; base qualities were not supplied.

Receptor amplification or capture employed the immunoSEQ multiplex PCR assay. The original pipeline was this. To diagnose cytomegalovirus status from the catalog of TCR beta chain sequences, a statistical classification framework was built. In its TCRdb copy, this immuneACCESS table keeps in-frame sequences only and misses some clones. Where compared with another copy, unresolved V genes explain less than half of these, and the others have no known cause. The D gene and trimming were derived from the DNA, and the V and J assignments and clone size from that table. Across this sample there are about 250,000 clones, with about 90% seen only once. The ten largest clones represent 12% of the sample. Overall study outcomes, separate from this receptor: The classifier was reported to diagnose cytomegalovirus status with high specificity and sensitivity in both the original cohort and the validation cohort. Across donors, most TCR sequences were observed very rarely, whereas some public TCRs were present in many individuals. The validation cohort had no HLA typing available for a later analysis, so co-occurrence within that cohort was assessed over all 120 or so repertoires. Of the cluster scores, 90% to 95% were above 0 in a later analysis, which found that TCRs clustered in the first cohort also tended to co-occur in the approximately 130 validation repertoires. In the study, approximately 160 TCR beta chains were listed as associated with cytomegalovirus. The authors suggested that the approach could potentially be generalized to other disease states and immunological phenotypes. In vitro tests confirmed that a few of the cytomegalovirus-associated TCR beta chains recognize cytomegalovirus antigens.

This TCR was sampled from a young man in good health and CMV-seropositive. Here the chain combines TRBV5-1 and TRBJ1-4, with the D segment identity uncertain. Sequenced material: PBMCs. This receptor carries the CDR3 CASSLGGGYTEKLFF. The bases are TGCGCCAGCAGCTTGGGTGGCGGGTACACTGAAAAACTGTTTTTT. The CDR3 plus the reference TRBV5-1 and TRBJ1-4 genes for the other parts give the full variable domain: KAGVTQTPRYLIKTRGQQVTLSCSPISGHRSVSWYQQTPGQGLQFLFEYFSETQRNKGNFPGRFSGRQFSNSRSEMNVSTLELGDSALYLCASSLGGGYTEKLFFGSGTQLSVL.